This T cell receptor beta chain was sequenced for a study of blood T cell repertoires in COVID-19. Study at large: The analysed material was cDNA or gDNA that came from T cells, B-cell-depleted T cells, or PBMCs.

Source study methods: Estimated nucleated cell counts came from reference gene primer amplification. Some clones are missing from TCRdb's copy, which holds only in-frame ones; the method was immunoSEQ multiplex PCR. V and J calls plus clone size are reproduced from that table; the DNA served to infer D and trimming. The sample holds roughly 120,000 clones; 65% to 80% are singletons and the top ten take 0.75% to 0.9%. The length of the CDR3 is 15 residues. Germline CDR1 is SGHRS and CDR2 is YFSETQ. With V trimmed by 1 base and J by 7 bases, 8 bases remained unmatched. Sequencing used peripheral blood. The chain combines TRBV5-1 with TRBJ2-1; TRBD1 matches at 7 bases. This clonotype originated in a human donor with acute or convalescent COVID-19. The donor label of this sample is uncertain. In DNA form, the CDR3 reads TGCGCCAGCAGCTTGAGTCCAGGGGGTAGTAATGAGCAGTTCTTC. This codes for CASSLSPGGSNEQFF.